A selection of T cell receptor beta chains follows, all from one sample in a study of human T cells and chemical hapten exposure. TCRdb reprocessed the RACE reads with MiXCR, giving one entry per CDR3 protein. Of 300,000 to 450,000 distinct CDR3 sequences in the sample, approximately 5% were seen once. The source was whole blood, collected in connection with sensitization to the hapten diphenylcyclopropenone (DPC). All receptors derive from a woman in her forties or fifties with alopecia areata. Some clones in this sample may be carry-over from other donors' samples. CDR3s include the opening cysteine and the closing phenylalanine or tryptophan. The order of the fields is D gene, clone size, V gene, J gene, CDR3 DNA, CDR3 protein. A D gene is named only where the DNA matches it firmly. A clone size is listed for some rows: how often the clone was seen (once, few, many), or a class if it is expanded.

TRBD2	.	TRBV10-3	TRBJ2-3	TGTGCCATCAGTAGCGGCGGGGGGGCCGCAGATACGCAGTATTTT	CAISSGGGAADTQYF
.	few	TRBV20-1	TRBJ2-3	TGCAGTTCTACCCCGTCTGCGGAGGCGGCAGATACGCAGTATTTT	CSSTPSAEAADTQYF
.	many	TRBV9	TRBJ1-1	TGTGCCAGCAGCGTAGATTCCACTGGAACTGAAGCTTTCTTT	CASSVDSTGTEAFF
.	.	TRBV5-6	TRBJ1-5	TGTGCCAGCAGCCCTGGCGACACCCAGCCCCAGCATTTT	CASSPGDTQPQHF
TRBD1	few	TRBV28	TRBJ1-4	TGTGCCAGAACGAGCCCTCGGGACAGGTTTGAAAAACTGTTTTTT	CARTSPRDRFEKLFF
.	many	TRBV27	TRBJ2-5	TGTGCCAGCAGTTCCCAGGGTACAGAGACCCAGTACTTC	CASSSQGTETQYF
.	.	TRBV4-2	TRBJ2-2	TGTGCCAGCAGCCCTAGACAGGTGGCGACCGGGGAGCTGTTTTTT	CASSPRQVATGELFF
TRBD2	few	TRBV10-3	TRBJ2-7	TGTGCCATCAGTGAAGGCGGGGGGATAACCTACGAGCAGTACTTC	CAISEGGGITYEQYF
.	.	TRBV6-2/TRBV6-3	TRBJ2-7	TGTGCCAGCGGCGGATACCCCTACGAGCAGTACTTC	CASGGYPYEQYF
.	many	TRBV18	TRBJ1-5	TGTGCCAGCTCGGGGGGTACTTTTAATCAGCCCCAGCATTTT	CASSGGTFNQPQHF